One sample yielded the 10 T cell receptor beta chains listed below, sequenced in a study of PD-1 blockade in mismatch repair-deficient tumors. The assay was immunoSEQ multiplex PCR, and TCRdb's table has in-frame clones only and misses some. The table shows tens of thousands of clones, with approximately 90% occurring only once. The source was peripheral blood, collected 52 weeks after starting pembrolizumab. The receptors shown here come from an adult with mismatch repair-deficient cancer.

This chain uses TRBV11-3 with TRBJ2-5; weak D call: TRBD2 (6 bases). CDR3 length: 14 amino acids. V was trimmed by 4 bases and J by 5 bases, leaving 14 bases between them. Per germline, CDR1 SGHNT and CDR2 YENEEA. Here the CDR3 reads CASSYNGRDETQYF. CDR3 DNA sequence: TGTGCCAGCAGCTACAACGGGCGGGATGAGACCCAGTACTTC.

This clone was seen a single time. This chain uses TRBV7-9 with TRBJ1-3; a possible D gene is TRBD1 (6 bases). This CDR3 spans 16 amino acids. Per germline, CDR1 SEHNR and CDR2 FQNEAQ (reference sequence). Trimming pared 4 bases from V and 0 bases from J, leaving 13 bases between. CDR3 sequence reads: CASSSDSTFSGNTIYF. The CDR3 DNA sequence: TGTGCCAGCAGCTCGGACAGTACATTCTCTGGAAACACCATATATTTT.

Here the CDR3 DNA reads TGCGCCAGCAGCCAAGTTTCGGCAGAATCCTACGAGCAGTACTTC. Protein sequence: CASSQVSAESYEQYF. The genes are TRBV4-1 and TRBJ2-7, with D uncertain. The length of the CDR3 is 15 residues. The V end was cut by 1 base, the J end by 1 base, with 11 bases between. The germline V gene has CDR1 MGHRA and CDR2 YSYEKL.

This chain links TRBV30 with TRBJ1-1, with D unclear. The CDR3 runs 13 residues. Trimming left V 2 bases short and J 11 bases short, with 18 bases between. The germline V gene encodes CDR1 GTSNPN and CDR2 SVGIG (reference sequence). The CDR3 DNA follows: TGTGCCTGGAGTACCGACAACCACCCTCCTGCTTTCTTT. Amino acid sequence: CAWSTDNHPPAFF.

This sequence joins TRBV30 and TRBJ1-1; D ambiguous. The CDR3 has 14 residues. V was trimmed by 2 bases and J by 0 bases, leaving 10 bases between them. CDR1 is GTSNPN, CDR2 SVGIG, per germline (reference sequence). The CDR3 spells CAWSIPAVNTEAFF. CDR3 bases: TGTGCCTGGAGTATCCCAGCGGTGAACACTGAAGCTTTCTTT.

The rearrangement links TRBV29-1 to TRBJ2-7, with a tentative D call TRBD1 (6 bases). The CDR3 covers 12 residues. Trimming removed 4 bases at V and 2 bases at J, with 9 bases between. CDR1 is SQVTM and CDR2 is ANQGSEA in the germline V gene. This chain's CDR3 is CSVGQATYEQYF. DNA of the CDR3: TGCAGCGTTGGACAGGCCACCTACGAGCAGTACTTC.

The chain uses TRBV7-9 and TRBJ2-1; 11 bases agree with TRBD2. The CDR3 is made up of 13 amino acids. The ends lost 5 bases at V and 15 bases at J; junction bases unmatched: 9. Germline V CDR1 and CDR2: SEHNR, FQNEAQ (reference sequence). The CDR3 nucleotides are TGTGCCAGCAGCCCTACCGGACTAGCGGGTCCGTTCTTC. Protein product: CASSPTGLAGPFF.

The CDR3 sequence: CASSLAGQSYNEQFF. CDR3 DNA sequence: TGTGCCAGCAGCTTAGCGGGACAGAGCTACAATGAGCAGTTCTTC. The chain has TRBV7-9 and TRBJ2-1, with 7 bases that match TRBD1. Germline V lookup: CDR1 SEHNR, CDR2 FQNEAQ (reference sequence). The CDR3 consists of 15 residues. V was pared by 0 bases and J by 3 bases, with 2 bases of the junction left unmatched.

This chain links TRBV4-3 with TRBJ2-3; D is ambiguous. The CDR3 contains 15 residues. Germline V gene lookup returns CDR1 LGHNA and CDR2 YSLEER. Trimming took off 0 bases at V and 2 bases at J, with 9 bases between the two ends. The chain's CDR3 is CASSQENGYTDTQYF. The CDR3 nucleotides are TGCGCCAGCAGCCAAGAGAACGGGTACACAGATACGCAGTATTTT.

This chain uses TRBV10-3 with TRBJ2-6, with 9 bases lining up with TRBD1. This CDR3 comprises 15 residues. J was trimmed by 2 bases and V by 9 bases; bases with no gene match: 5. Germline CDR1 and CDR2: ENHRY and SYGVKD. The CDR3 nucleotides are TGTGCCATTAAAGACAGGGGGACTGGGGCCAACGTCCTGACTTTC. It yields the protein CAIKDRGTGANVLTF.